The entry that follows covers one T cell receptor (beta chain) sequence. The antigen it binds to is not known. Per-base quality was not reported, and no clone a single base away is much larger than it. The data belong to a study of blood T cell repertoires in COVID-19 (TCRdb year 2020). With respect to the entire study: Samples from collaborators originated in the United States, Italy and Spain and spanned both the acute and convalescent phases of COVID-19. Where available, HLA class I and class II types were taken from metadata supplied by the sample provider and were not determined by assay-based typing. The repertoires were released in a freely available public database intended as a resource for research on the immune response to SARS-CoV-2. Deeply sampled blood TCRbeta repertoires from subjects exposed to, actively infected with, or recovered from COVID-19 were included in the dataset. The material from the prospective study consisted of cDNA or gDNA derived from T cells, B-cell-depleted T cells, or PBMCs. Nearly every sample came with metadata listing a de-identified subject ID, COVID-19 status, age in years and sex. Samples were obtained from the ongoing ImmuneRACE study (first 160 participants) and from about 1,300 subjects provided by 6 global collaborators. On the study overall, not on this receptor specifically: Clinical and demographic metadata were provided uncurated, with the amount varying by source and participant.

Each collaborating institution followed its own protocols to collect whole blood in K2EDTA tubes. For TCRbeta analysis, collaborators shipped samples as frozen whole blood, isolated PBMCs, or DNA extracted from either of those sample types. The immunoSEQ Assay, a bias-controlled multiplex PCR, was used to amplify TCRbeta CDR3 regions from genomic DNA. The authors' pipeline ran thus. Nucleated cell counts per sample were estimated from amplification of reference gene primers within the assay. To quantify the absolute abundance of each unique TCRbeta CDR3 rearrangement, sequence reads were collapsed and filtered. For each sample, productive Simpson clonality was calculated as the square root of Simpson's diversity index across productive rearrangements. Sourced from immuneACCESS, this table was stored by TCRdb with only in-frame sequences that have V and J called. A share of the clones is absent; for the studies checked, an unresolved V gene accounts for under half, and the remainder has no known explanation. The DNA gave D and trimming, while V, J and clone size come from that table. The table for this sample lists a few hundred thousand clones; approximately 85% of them were counted only once. The leading ten clones occupy roughly 7% of the sample.

The CDR3 numbers 17 residues from cysteine through phenylalanine. The kept DNA is CDR3 alone, 51 bases in frame from the first base. Sequences MGHDK (CDR1) and SYGVNS (CDR2) are obtained from the germline V gene. The germline V and J ends show losses of 4 bases and 1 base respectively, and no gene match explains 7 bases of the junction. This chain joins TRBV25-1 to TRBJ2-3; 11 of the junction bases match TRBD2. What was sequenced was peripheral blood. The TCR originated in a human donor in a cohort sampled during active COVID-19. The CDR3 has the sequence CASSAPTSGGRTDTQYF. The DNA reads TGTGCCAGCAGTGCACCTACTAGCGGGGGCCGCACAGATACGCAGTATTTT.